This is a list of T cell receptor beta chains from one sample in a study of OX40 agonist ivuxolimab in advanced cancers. TCRdb keeps only in-frame clones here, not all; method: immunoSEQ multiplex PCR. Of approximately 60,000 clones listed, roughly 84% were seen once; the top ten hold around 27%. The material was CD4+ or CD8+ T cells sorted from blood, obtained in a trial of the OX40 agonist ivuxolimab. The receptors derive from an adult with an advanced solid tumor such as melanoma, head and neck, liver or kidney cancer. Both conserved end residues are part of each CDR3. A D gene is named only where the DNA matches it firmly. Only part of the rows carry a size: once, few, many, or a class if the clone is expanded.

D: TRBD2
length: 19
size: NA
V: TRBV7-7
J: TRBJ2-5
DNA: TGTGCCAGCAGCTTAGCGCCCGTCCATCTAGCGGGGGGTGGTGAGACCCAGTACTTC
CDR3: CASSLAPVHLAGGGETQYF

D: TRBD1
length: 14
size: NA
V: TRBV18
J: TRBJ2-7
DNA: TGTGCCAGCTCACACAGGGGACACTCCTACGAGCAGTACTTC
CDR3: CASSHRGHSYEQYF

D: NA
length: 15
size: NA
V: TRBV4-3
J: TRBJ2-2
DNA: TGCGCCAGCAGCCAAGGCTTTGGGGGGCCCGGGGAGCTGTTTTTT
CDR3: CASSQGFGGPGELFF

D: TRBD1
length: 15
size: NA
V: TRBV9
J: TRBJ2-2
DNA: TGTGCCAGCAGCGCCCTCGGACAGGCGACCGGGGAGCTGTTTTTT
CDR3: CASSALGQATGELFF

D: NA
length: 14
size: NA
V: TRBV6-5
J: TRBJ2-3
DNA: TGTGCCAGCAGTCCGACAAGGACCTACGATACGCAGTATTTT
CDR3: CASSPTRTYDTQYF

D: NA
length: 16
size: NA
V: TRBV30
J: TRBJ1-4
DNA: TGTGCCTGGAGTGTACCCTTACAAGGAGTGGGTGAAAAACTGTTTTTT
CDR3: CAWSVPLQGVGEKLFF

D: NA
length: 15
size: NA
V: TRBV7-9
J: TRBJ2-3
DNA: TGTGCCAGCAGCTTAAGCCGACTAGAGTCAGATACGCAGTATTTT
CDR3: CASSLSRLESDTQYF

D: NA
length: 13
size: NA
V: TRBV6-6
J: TRBJ1-1
DNA: TGTGCCAGCAGTTCTGGGAGGGACACTGAAGCTTTCTTT
CDR3: CASSSGRDTEAFF

D: NA
length: 14
size: NA
V: TRBV11-2
J: TRBJ1-4
DNA: TGTGCCAGCACCGCAGAAGCAACTAATGAAAAACTGTTTTTT
CDR3: CASTAEATNEKLFF

D: TRBD2
length: 17
size: NA
V: TRBV5-1
J: TRBJ2-3
DNA: TGCGCCAGCAGCTTGGACACTAGCGGGAGACTCTCAGATACGCAGTATTTT
CDR3: CASSLDTSGRLSDTQYF

D: NA
length: 12
size: few
V: TRBV7-9
J: TRBJ1-6
DNA: TGTGCCAGCAGCTTAACGGATTCACCCCTCCACTTT
CDR3: CASSLTDSPLHF

D: NA
length: 13
size: NA
V: TRBV5-1
J: TRBJ2-3
DNA: TGCGCCAGCAGCTTGAGCCTCACAGATACGCAGTATTTT
CDR3: CASSLSLTDTQYF

D: NA
length: 13
size: NA
V: TRBV28
J: TRBJ1-3
DNA: TGTGCCAGGGTGGAGGCTGCTGGAAACACCATATATTTT
CDR3: CARVEAAGNTIYF

D: NA
length: 15
size: once
V: TRBV11-2
J: TRBJ2-2
DNA: TGTGCCAGCAGCTTCGGCGGGACGAACACCGGGGAGCTGTTTTTT
CDR3: CASSFGGTNTGELFF

D: NA
length: 15
size: NA
V: TRBV27
J: TRBJ1-4
DNA: TGTGCCAGCAGTCAATCGGGGGGGTTTTCTTCGAAACTGTTTTTT
CDR3: CASSQSGGFSSKLFF

D: NA
length: 14
size: NA
V: TRBV2
J: TRBJ2-3
DNA: TGTGCCAGCAAACGGGAAGCTAGCACAGATACGCAGTATTTT
CDR3: CASKREASTDTQYF

D: TRBD1
length: 15
size: NA
V: TRBV9
J: TRBJ1-1
DNA: TGTGCCAGCAGCGCGGGGACAGGGGGCCCCACTGAAGCTTTCTTT
CDR3: CASSAGTGGPTEAFF

D: NA
length: 12
size: NA
V: TRBV7-8
J: TRBJ2-7
DNA: TGTGCCAGCAGTTTGCGGGGCTACGAGCAGTACTTC
CDR3: CASSLRGYEQYF

D: TRBD2
length: 18
size: NA
V: TRBV9
J: TRBJ2-1
DNA: TGTGCCAGCAGCGGATCCGGGACTAGCGGGAGCAGTTACAATGAGCAGTTCTTC
CDR3: CASSGSGTSGSSYNEQFF

D: TRBD1
length: 16
size: NA
V: TRBV13
J: TRBJ2-7
DNA: TGTGCCAGCAGCTTGGAGGGACAGGGGGTCTCCTACGAGCAGTACTTC
CDR3: CASSLEGQGVSYEQYF

D: TRBD1
length: 19
size: NA
V: TRBV27
J: TRBJ1-3
DNA: TGTGCCAGCAGTTCGCTTAGGAGGACAGGGGGCACCTCTGGAAACACCATATATTTT
CDR3: CASSSLRRTGGTSGNTIYF

D: TRBD1
length: 16
size: once
V: TRBV18
J: TRBJ2-7
DNA: TGTGCCAGCTCACCACCAGGGACAGGGGGGTTGGACGAGCAGTACTTC
CDR3: CASSPPGTGGLDEQYF

D: NA
length: 15
size: NA
V: TRBV5-4
J: TRBJ1-5
DNA: TGTGCCAGCAGGTTGCGGGCCGGCCGCGATCAGCCCCAGCATTTT
CDR3: CASRLRAGRDQPQHF

D: NA
length: 14
size: once
V: TRBV6-6
J: TRBJ1-1
DNA: TGTGCCAGCACCCCCTTGGACATGAACACTGAAGCTTTCTTT
CDR3: CASTPLDMNTEAFF